Each of the 32 T cell receptor beta chains below was sequenced from the same sample in a study of spatial heterogeneity in lung cancer. General study results and limits: Within tumors, counts of expanded alpha and beta TCRs tracked tumor mutation counts.

This sample's time point: sample taken at primary tumor resection. MiXCR, run by TCRdb on the 5' RACE reads, gives a single entry per CDR3 protein. Here the sample spans 4,800 or so distinct CDR3 sequences, roughly 8.7% being singletons. These receptors lack a known antigen. Sequenced here: lung tumor tissue, sampled at surgery. These receptors were collected from a female donor with early-stage non-small cell lung cancer.

In its sample, this clonotype was seen many times. This chain joins TRBV7-9 and TRBJ2-3; TRBD2 agrees at 11 bases. The CDR3 runs to 15 residues. Germline loops: CDR1 SEHNR, CDR2 FQNEAQ (reference sequence). Trimming removed 5 bases from V and 8 bases from J; junction bases left unmatched: 9. CDR3 bases: TGTGCCAGCAGCCCGACGGGACTAGCGGTCGGTACGCAGTATTTT. Its translation: CASSPTGLAVGTQYF.

This chain joins TRBV11-2 and TRBJ1-2; TRBD1 aligns across 7 bases. The CDR3 runs to 15 residues. With V trimmed by 5 bases and J by 3 bases, 9 bases remained unmatched. The germline V gene encodes CDR1 SGHAT and CDR2 FQNNGV. Here the CDR3 reads CASSPAGQSYYGYTF. The CDR3, as DNA: TGTGCCAGCAGCCCCGCGGGACAGAGCTACTATGGCTACACCTTC.

The chain has TRBV9 and TRBJ2-5; D is possibly TRBD1 or TRBD2 (6 bases each). The CDR3 covers 16 residues. Trimming cost V 0 bases and J 5 bases, with 17 bases left between them. Germline V gene lookup returns CDR1 SGDLS and CDR2 YYNGEE. The CDR3 nucleotides are TGTGCCAGCAGCGTAGCGGGGGCCCATGTCTTCGAGACCCAGTACTTC. Protein product: CASSVAGAHVFETQYF.

This clonotype was detected ten times or more. The rearrangement joins TRBV29-1 to TRBJ2-5, with 15 bases matching TRBD2. The CDR3 is 19 amino acids. The V and J ends lost 0 bases and 1 base, in that order; junction bases with no gene match: 9. Germline assignment: CDR1 SQVTM and CDR2 ANQGSEA. CDR3 loop: CSVEEGLAGGHISQETQYF. CDR3 sequence (DNA): TGCAGCGTTGAAGAGGGACTAGCGGGGGGTCATATCAGCCAAGAGACCCAGTACTTC.

The rearrangement links TRBV13 to TRBJ2-3, with unresolved D. This CDR3 region has 15 residues. The V end lost 8 bases, the J end lost 2 bases, and 17 bases lay between the germline ends. CDR1 is PRHDT, CDR2 FYEKMQ, per germline (reference sequence). The CDR3 DNA sequence: TGTGCCAGCGAGAAAAACGGTTACTACACAGATACGCAGTATTTT. Translated, it gives CASEKNGYYTDTQYF.

Sample share makes this clonotype medium-sized. This chain links TRBV20-1 with TRBJ1-1; 8 positions agree with TRBD1. CDR1 and CDR2 from the germline V gene are DFQATT and SNEGSKA (reference sequence). The CDR3 is made up of 13 amino acids. Unmatched junction bases numbered 9, after V lost 6 bases and J lost 6 bases. This chain's CDR3 is CSAVQGAGSEAFF. CDR3 nucleotides: TGCAGTGCAGTTCAGGGGGCAGGGTCTGAAGCTTTCTTT.

This clonotype was seen more than once but under ten times. The V call is TRBV5-8, the J call TRBJ2-2; 8 nucleotides align to TRBD2. Looked up from germline, CDR1 is SGHTS and CDR2 is YDEGEE. V was pared by 4 bases and J by 0 bases, with 8 bases of the junction left unmatched. The CDR3 has 17 amino acids. The CDR3 is CASSNGLALTNTGELFF. The CDR3 DNA reads as TGTGCCAGCAGCAACGGACTAGCCCTAACGAACACCGGGGAGCTGTTTTTT.

This clonotype has at least ten counts. The J gene is TRBJ2-5, the V gene TRBV6-6; maybe TRBD1 (5 bases). Looked up from germline, CDR1 is MNHNY and CDR2 is SVGAGI (reference sequence). This CDR3 spans 16 amino acids. V was pared by 0 bases and J by 6 bases, with 17 bases between. The CDR3 DNA reads as TGTGCCAGCAGTTACTCGTGGCAGGGATGGCGGAAGACCCAGTACTTC. It is translated as CASSYSWQGWRKTQYF.

The gene calls are TRBV5-6 and TRBJ2-7; 8 bases align to TRBD1. V shed 0 bases, J shed 5 bases, and the junction held 10 bases outside the gene matches. The CDR3 is 16 residues long. Germline CDR1 is SGHDT and CDR2 is YYEEEE. The CDR3 DNA is TGTGCCAGCAGCTTGGGACCCGGGACAGGTGTCCACGAGCAGTACTTC. Translation: CASSLGPGTGVHEQYF.

By share, this clonotype ranks as medium-sized. In DNA form, the CDR3 reads TGCGCCAGCAGCCAACCGGGAGGAAAAAATTCACCCCTCCACTTT. It specifies CASSQPGGKNSPLHF. The chain recombines TRBV4-3 with TRBJ1-6; D is unresolved. The V end lost 2 bases, the J end lost 7 bases, and 12 bases lay between the germline ends. The CDR3 runs 15 residues. CDR1 LGHNA and CDR2 YSLEER come from the germline V gene.

This clonotype has more than one count but fewer than ten. This chain connects TRBV18 to TRBJ1-2, with D perhaps matching TRBD1 (5 bases). Germline V lookup: CDR1 KGHSH, CDR2 LQKENI. The CDR3 spans 15 residues. V lost 3 bases and J lost 5, with 16 bases in between. The CDR3: CASSPLTRAPYGYTF. As DNA, the CDR3 is TGTGCCAGCTCACCTCTAACCAGGGCGCCTTATGGCTACACCTTC.

This clonotype qualifies as medium-sized. The chain joins TRBV18 to TRBJ1-1; D uncertain. The length of the CDR3 is 16 residues. The germline V gene has CDR1 KGHSH and CDR2 LQKENI. V was clipped by 2 bases and J by 4 bases, with 17 bases between them. Here the CDR3 reads CASSPTGVPKRTEAFF. The DNA for the CDR3 is TGTGCCAGCTCACCAACCGGGGTCCCCAAACGCACTGAAGCTTTCTTT.

By sample fraction, this clonotype is large. This sequence joins TRBV7-9 and TRBJ2-4; D gene ambiguous. The length of the CDR3 is 12 residues. The germline gives CDR1 SEHNR, CDR2 FQNEAQ (reference sequence). The CDR3 nucleotides read TGTTTTGTGGGCATTGCCAAAAACATTCAGTACTTC. Its protein product is CFVGIAKNIQYF.

This clonotype is large (0.1 to 1%) by share. This chain links TRBV6-5 with TRBJ1-1; the D gene is possibly TRBD1 (5 bases). The CDR3 consists of 13 residues. V was clipped by 5 bases and J by 2 bases, with 9 bases between them. CDR1 and CDR2 (germline): MNHEY, SVGAGI. DNA for the CDR3: TGTGCCAGCAGTGAAGACAGAAACACTGAAGCTTTCTTT. It is translated as CASSEDRNTEAFF.

The genes are TRBV5-4 and TRBJ2-3, with 10 bases lining up with TRBD1. Looked up from germline, CDR1 is SGHNT and CDR2 is YYREEE (reference sequence). The CDR3 contains 15 residues. V trimming: 4 bases; J trimming: 1 base; junction bases outside the gene matches: 3. This CDR3 reads CASSAGTGGTDTQYF. The CDR3 DNA follows: TGTGCCAGCAGCGCCGGGACAGGGGGCACAGATACGCAGTATTTT.

In this sample, this clonotype is medium-sized (0.01 to 0.1%). The gene calls are TRBV5-1 and TRBJ2-7; 9 bases align to TRBD1. The CDR3 extends over 17 amino acids. The ends lost 2 bases at V and 5 bases at J; junction bases unmatched: 14. Germline V lookup: CDR1 SGHRS, CDR2 YFSETQ. This CDR3 reads CASSLASLTGGLNEQYF. Here the CDR3 DNA reads TGCGCCAGCAGCTTAGCTTCCCTGACAGGGGGGCTAAACGAGCAGTACTTC. The full variable domain, with the rest looked up from reference TRBV5-1 and TRBJ2-7, is KAGVTQTPRYLIKTRGQQVTLSCSPISGHRSVSWYQQTPGQGLQFLFEYFSETQRNKGNFPGRFSGRQFSNSRSEMNVSTLELGDSALYLCASSLASLTGGLNEQYFGPGTRLTVT.

At least ten counts were recorded for this clonotype. The V gene is TRBV5-6, the J gene TRBJ1-2; 7 bases match TRBD1. Per germline, CDR1 SGHDT and CDR2 YYEEEE. The V and J ends lost 4 bases and 6 bases, in that order; junction bases with no gene match: 9. The CDR3 loop spans 14 amino acids. The CDR3 loop is CASSLPGQPDGYTF. CDR3 DNA: TGTGCCAGCAGCCTGCCGGGACAGCCCGATGGCTACACCTTC.

V gene TRBV4-2 combines with J gene TRBJ1-1; 11 nucleotides line up with TRBD1. J was trimmed by 1 base and V by 3 bases; bases with no gene match: 7. The V gene's germline CDR1 is LGHNA and CDR2 YNFKEQ. The CDR3 loop spans 17 amino acids. CDR3 coding DNA: TGTGCCAGCAGCCAGATGGGGACAGGGGGGAGGAACACTGAAGCTTTCTTT. This codes for CASSQMGTGGRNTEAFF.

By share of the sample, this clonotype is medium-sized. This sequence joins TRBV12-5 and TRBJ1-5; unclear D gene. Per germline, CDR1 LGHNT and CDR2 FRNRAP. The CDR3 contains 11 residues. Trimming pared 5 bases from V and 4 bases from J, leaving 3 bases between. The CDR3 region is CASGPNQPQHF. The CDR3 DNA sequence: TGTGCTAGTGGTCCAAATCAGCCCCAGCATTTT.

Within the sample, this clonotype is medium-sized. The chain carries TRBV2 and TRBJ2-7; the D gene is possibly TRBD2 (6 bases). This CDR3 spans 14 amino acids. In germline, CDR1 is SNHLY, CDR2 FYNNEI. Trimming shortened V by 6 bases and J by 3 bases, and 15 bases separated the two germline ends. CDR3 coding DNA: TGTGCCAGCAGCCGGGGACTCACAGGCTACGAGCAGTACTTC. It specifies CASSRGLTGYEQYF.

This clonotype was detected only a few times. The rearrangement links TRBV15 to TRBJ2-7, with a weak D call TRBD2 (5 bases). Per germline, CDR1 LNHNV and CDR2 YYDKDF (reference sequence). The ends were cut back, 0 bases at V and 2 bases at J, with 8 bases in the middle. The CDR3 has 14 amino acids. The CDR3 DNA is TGTGCCACCAGCAGAGATCCCGGGGCCTACGAGCAGTACTTC. This translates into CATSRDPGAYEQYF.

Within the sample, this clonotype is medium-sized (0.01 to 0.1%). The rearrangement links TRBV3-1 to TRBJ2-5; D may be TRBD1 (6 bases). This CDR3 contains 18 residues. Deletions cut 2 bases from V and 2 bases from J, with 21 bases between. Germline V CDR1 and CDR2: LGHDT, YNNKEL (reference sequence). Here the CDR3 DNA reads TGTGCCAGCAGCCAAAGGGCCCCAGGGGCTCCGGGACAAGAGACCCAGTACTTC. It specifies CASSQRAPGAPGQETQYF.

This clonotype has just a few counts. CDR3 protein: CASSEAVTGTIEQYF. The CDR3 DNA sequence: TGTGCCAGCAGCGAGGCAGTGACAGGCACAATCGAGCAGTACTTC. The chain joins TRBV7-6 to TRBJ2-7, with D perhaps TRBD1 (6 bases). Trimming shortened V by 5 bases and J by 6 bases, and 20 bases separated the two germline ends. This CDR3 is 15 amino acids long. Germline CDR1 and CDR2: SGHVS and FNYEAQ.

This clonotype appeared a few times. The chain has TRBV3-1 and TRBJ1-2; 7 positions agree with TRBD1. Germline values: CDR1 LGHDT, CDR2 YNNKEL (reference sequence). The CDR3 covers 13 residues. After removal of 1 base from V and 8 bases from J, the junction contained 4 bases not matched to a gene. CDR3 sequence (DNA): TGTGCCAGCAGCCAAGGACAGGGATGGGGCTACACCTTC. Its translation: CASSQGQGWGYTF.

This clonotype occurred a few times. This chain uses TRBV4-1 with TRBJ2-3, with a possible D match to TRBD2 (6 bases). CDR3 length: 15 residues. From germline, CDR1 is MGHRA and CDR2 YSYEKL. V was trimmed by 1 base and J by 4 bases, leaving 12 bases between them. This CDR3 is CASSQGGGWSDTQYF. In DNA form, the CDR3 reads TGCGCCAGCAGCCAAGGCGGAGGGTGGTCAGATACGCAGTATTTT.

Details on this clonotype: A much larger clone lies a single base off, so this may be a read error. The CDR3 loop is CASSSPGTSYEQYF. As DNA, the CDR3 is TGTGCCAGCAGTTCCCCCGGGACATCTTACGAGCAGTACTTC. The chain combines TRBV28 with TRBJ2-7, with a tentative D call TRBD1 (6 bases). This CDR3 contains 14 residues. Germline V gene lookup returns CDR1 MDHEN and CDR2 SYDVKM. Trimming took off 4 bases at V and 4 bases at J, with 14 bases between the two ends.

This clonotype occurred a few times. The chain recombines TRBV7-2 with TRBJ1-6, with a tentative D call TRBD1 (6 bases). The CDR3 has 20 amino acids. The germline V gene has CDR1 SGHTA and CDR2 FQGNSA. V was trimmed by 0 bases and J by 3 bases, leaving 21 bases between them. The CDR3 nucleotides read TGTGCCAGCAGCTTAGCCCGGCCTGGGACATATACCATCTATAATTCACCCCTCCACTTT. This gives the protein CASSLARPGTYTIYNSPLHF.

The chain links TRBV6-1 to TRBJ1-5; D is unresolved. Germline-derived CDR1 and CDR2 are MNHNS and SASEGT. There are 15 residues in the CDR3. Between the trimmed V and J ends, which lost 4 bases and 0 bases, there was a span of 10 bases. Written as DNA, the CDR3 is TGTGCCAGCAGTGGATCAGGTTATAGCAATCAGCCCCAGCATTTT. Translation gives CASSGSGYSNQPQHF.

This clonotype is categorized as medium-sized. The chain carries TRBV5-1 and TRBJ2-7, with unresolved D. V was shortened by 6 bases and J by 7 bases, with 20 bases between the two germline ends. The CDR3 loop spans 14 amino acids. Germline V lookup: CDR1 SGHRS, CDR2 YFSETQ. CDR3 DNA sequence: TGCGCCAGCAAGAAGAACCAGCCGCCGTGGGAGCAGTACTTC. This gives the protein CASKKNQPPWEQYF.

This clonotype is medium-sized (0.01 to 0.1%) within its sample. The J gene is TRBJ2-5, the V gene TRBV7-2; 12 nucleotides line up with TRBD2. Trimming took 4 bases from V and 9 from J; bases not matched to a gene: 12. The CDR3 spans 16 residues. Germline V gives CDR1 SGHTA, CDR2 FQGNSA. In DNA form, the CDR3 reads TGTGCCAGCAGCTCCCAACTAGCGGGGGGACGTTCGGCCCAGTACTTC. Encoded protein: CASSSQLAGGRSAQYF.

This clonotype was found a few times. V usage is TRBV19 and J usage is TRBJ2-7; D uncertain. Trimming pared 1 base from V and 2 bases from J, leaving 9 bases between. This CDR3 comprises 14 residues. CDR1 is LNHDA and CDR2 is SQIVND in the germline V gene (reference sequence). The CDR3 sequence is CASSIVPGAYEQYF. The CDR3 DNA follows: TGTGCCAGTAGTATAGTGCCCGGTGCCTACGAGCAGTACTTC.

By share, this clonotype ranks as medium-sized. An end of the junction differs from the germline gene, which may be a read error. This chain joins TRBV6-2 or TRBV6-3 and TRBJ1-5, with D possibly TRBD1 on 6 matching bases. The CDR3 consists of 15 residues. Germline CDR1 and CDR2: MNHEY and SVGEGT. CDR3 in DNA: TGTGCCAGCAGGCGGGACACCGGTAGCTATCAGCCCCAGCATTTT. Protein sequence: CASRRDTGSYQPQHF.